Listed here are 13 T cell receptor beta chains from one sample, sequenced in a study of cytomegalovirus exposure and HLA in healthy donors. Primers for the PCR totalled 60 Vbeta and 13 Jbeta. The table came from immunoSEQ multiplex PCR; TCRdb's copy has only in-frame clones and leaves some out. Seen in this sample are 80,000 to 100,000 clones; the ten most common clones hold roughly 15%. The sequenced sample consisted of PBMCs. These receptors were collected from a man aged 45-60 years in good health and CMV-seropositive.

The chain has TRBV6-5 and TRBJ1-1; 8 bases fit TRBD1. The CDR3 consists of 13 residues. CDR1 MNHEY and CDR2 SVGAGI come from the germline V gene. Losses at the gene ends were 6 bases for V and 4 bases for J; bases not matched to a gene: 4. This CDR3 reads CASRDRAGTEAFF. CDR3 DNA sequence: TGTGCCAGCAGGGACAGGGCGGGCACTGAAGCTTTCTTT.

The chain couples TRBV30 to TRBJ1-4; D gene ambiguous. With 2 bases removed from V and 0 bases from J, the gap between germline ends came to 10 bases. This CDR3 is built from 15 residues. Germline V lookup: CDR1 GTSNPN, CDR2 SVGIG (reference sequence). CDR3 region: CAWSQRAATNEKLFF. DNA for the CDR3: TGTGCCTGGAGTCAGCGGGCCGCAACTAATGAAAAACTGTTTTTT.

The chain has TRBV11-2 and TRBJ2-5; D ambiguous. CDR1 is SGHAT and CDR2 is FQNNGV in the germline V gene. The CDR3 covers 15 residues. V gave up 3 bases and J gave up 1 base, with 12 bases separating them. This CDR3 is CASSFGEPGQETQYF. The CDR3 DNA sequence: TGTGCCAGCAGCTTCGGAGAGCCCGGCCAAGAGACCCAGTACTTC. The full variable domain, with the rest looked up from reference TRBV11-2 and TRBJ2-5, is EAGVAQSPRYKIIEKRQSVAFWCNPISGHATLYWYQQILGQGPKLLIQFQNNGVVDDSQLPKDRFSAERLKGVDSTLKIQPAKLEDSAVYLCASSFGEPGQETQYFGPGTRLLVL.

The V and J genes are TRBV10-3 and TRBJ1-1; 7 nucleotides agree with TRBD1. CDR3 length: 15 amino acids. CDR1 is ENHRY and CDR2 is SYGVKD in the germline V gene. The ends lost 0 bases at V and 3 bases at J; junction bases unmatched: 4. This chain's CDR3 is CAISESRGRDTEAFF. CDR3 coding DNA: TGTGCCATCAGTGAGTCAAGGGGGCGGGACACTGAAGCTTTCTTT.

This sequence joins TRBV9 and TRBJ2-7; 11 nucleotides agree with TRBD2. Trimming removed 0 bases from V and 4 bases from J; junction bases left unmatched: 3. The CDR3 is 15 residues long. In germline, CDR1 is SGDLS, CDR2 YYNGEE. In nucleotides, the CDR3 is TGTGCCAGCAGCGTAGATATAGCGGGAGGGTACGAGCAGTACTTC. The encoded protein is CASSVDIAGGYEQYF.

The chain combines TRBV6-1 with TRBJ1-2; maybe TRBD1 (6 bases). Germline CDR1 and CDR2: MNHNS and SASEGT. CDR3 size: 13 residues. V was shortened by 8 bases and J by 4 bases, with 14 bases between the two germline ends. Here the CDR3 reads CASLPTGFYGYTF. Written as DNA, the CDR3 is TGTGCCAGCCTACCAACAGGGTTCTATGGCTACACCTTC.

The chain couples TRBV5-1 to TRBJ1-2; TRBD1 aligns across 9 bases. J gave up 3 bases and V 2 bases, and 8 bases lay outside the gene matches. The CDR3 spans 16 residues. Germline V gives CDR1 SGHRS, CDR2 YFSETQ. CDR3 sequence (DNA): TGCGCCAGCAGCTTAGCCACAGGGGGCAACGACTATGGCTACACCTTC. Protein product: CASSLATGGNDYGYTF.

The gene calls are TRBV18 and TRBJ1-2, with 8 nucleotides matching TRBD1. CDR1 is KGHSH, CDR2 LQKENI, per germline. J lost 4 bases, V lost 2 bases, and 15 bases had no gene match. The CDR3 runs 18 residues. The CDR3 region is CASSPKVGQAALAYGYTF. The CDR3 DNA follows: TGTGCCAGCTCACCAAAGGTGGGACAGGCGGCATTGGCCTATGGCTACACCTTC.

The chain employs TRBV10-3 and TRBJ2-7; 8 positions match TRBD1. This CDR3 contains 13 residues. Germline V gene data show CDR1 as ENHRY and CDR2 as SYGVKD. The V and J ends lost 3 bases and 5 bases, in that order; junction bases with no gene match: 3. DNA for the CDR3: TGTGCCATCAGTGAAAACAGGGGGGACGAGCAGTACTTC. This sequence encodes CAISENRGDEQYF.

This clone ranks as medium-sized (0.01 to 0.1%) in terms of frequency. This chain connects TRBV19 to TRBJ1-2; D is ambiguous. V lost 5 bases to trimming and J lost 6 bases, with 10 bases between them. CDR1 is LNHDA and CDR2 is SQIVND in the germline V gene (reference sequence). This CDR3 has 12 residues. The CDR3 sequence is CASSHGRDGYTF. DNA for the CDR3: TGTGCCAGTAGTCACGGGAGAGATGGCTACACCTTC.

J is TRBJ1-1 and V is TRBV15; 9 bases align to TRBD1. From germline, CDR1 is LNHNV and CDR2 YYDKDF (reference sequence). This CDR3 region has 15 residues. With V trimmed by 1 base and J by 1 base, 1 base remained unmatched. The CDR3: CATSRAGQGNTEAFF. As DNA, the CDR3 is TGTGCCACCAGCAGAGCGGGACAGGGGAACACTGAAGCTTTCTTT. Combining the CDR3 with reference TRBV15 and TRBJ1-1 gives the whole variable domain DAMVIQNPRYQVTQFGKPVTLSCSQTLNHNVMYWYQQKSSQAPKLLFHYYDKDFNNEADTPDNFQSRRPNTSFCFLDIRSPGLGDTAMYLCATSRAGQGNTEAFFGQGTRLTVV.

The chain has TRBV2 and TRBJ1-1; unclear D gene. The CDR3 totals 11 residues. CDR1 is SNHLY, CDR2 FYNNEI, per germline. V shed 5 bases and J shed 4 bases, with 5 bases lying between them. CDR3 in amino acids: CASSPGTEAFF. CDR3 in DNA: TGTGCCAGCAGTCCGGGCACTGAAGCTTTCTTT.

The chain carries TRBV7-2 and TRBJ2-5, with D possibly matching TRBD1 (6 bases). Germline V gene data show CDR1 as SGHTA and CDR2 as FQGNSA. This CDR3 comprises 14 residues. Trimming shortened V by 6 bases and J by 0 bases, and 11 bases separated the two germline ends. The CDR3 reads CASSRDTNQETQYF. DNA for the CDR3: TGTGCCAGCAGTCGGGACACCAACCAAGAGACCCAGTACTTC.